The 30 T cell receptor beta chains below all came from one sample that was sequenced in a study of CD8+ T cells in alopecia areata. Documented treatment: oral pan-JAK inhibitor, 5-10 mg twice daily. Sequencing relied on a cDNA template that was reverse transcribed from extracted RNA. Clones were read by immunoSEQ multiplex PCR, and TCRdb kept only the in-frame ones, dropping some. Counted here are 170,000 or so clones, roughly 61% occurring once; the ten biggest clones make up roughly 12%. Material: CD8+ T cells sorted from blood, obtained at week 24, from a patient treated with tofacitinib. The receptor source for this set is a human donor with alopecia areata.

The V call is TRBV5-1, the J call TRBJ2-1, with D maybe TRBD1 (5 bases). CDR3 length equals 14 residues. CDR1 and CDR2 (germline): SGHRS, YFSETQ. The V gene lost 0 bases and the J gene lost 6 bases, with 10 bases spanning the gap. The CDR3 is CASSLEGVFNEQFF. CDR3 bases: TGCGCCAGCAGCTTGGAAGGGGTATTCAATGAGCAGTTCTTC.

This clone was recorded only once. V usage is TRBV7-2 and J usage is TRBJ2-3, with unresolved D. V was trimmed by 3 bases and J by 5 bases, leaving 3 bases between them. In germline, CDR1 is SGHTA, CDR2 FQGNSA. The CDR3 spans 11 residues. CDR3 region: CASSFVDTQYF. In DNA, the CDR3 is TGTGCCAGCAGCTTCGTAGATACGCAGTATTTT.

This clone was seen a handful of times. The CDR3 nucleotides read TGCAGCGGTGAGGACAGGCGGTTGGCAGATACGCAGTATTTT. Protein product: CSGEDRRLADTQYF. The J gene is TRBJ2-3, the V gene TRBV29-1; TRBD1 aligns across 7 bases. CDR1 is SQVTM and CDR2 is ANQGSEA in the germline V gene. V dropped 7 bases and J dropped 4; count of bases not matched to a gene: 11. CDR3 length: 14 amino acids.

In its sample, this clone was seen a few times. V is TRBV29-1 and J is TRBJ2-6, with 9 bases fitting TRBD1. Looked up from germline, CDR1 is SQVTM and CDR2 is ANQGSEA. Germline trimming cut 6 bases from V and 1 base from J; bases unmatched to any gene: 7. The CDR3 consists of 16 residues. The CDR3 loop is CSVGDRDSSGANVLTF. Here the CDR3 DNA reads TGCAGCGTCGGGGACAGGGATTCGTCTGGGGCCAACGTCCTGACTTTC.

This chain uses TRBV2 with TRBJ1-6; D is perhaps TRBD1 (5 bases). From germline, CDR1 is SNHLY and CDR2 FYNNEI. Trimming removed 3 bases at V and 7 bases at J, with 10 bases between. The CDR3 has 14 residues. The chain's CDR3 is CASSDGGPNSPLHF. The CDR3 DNA reads as TGTGCCAGCAGTGACGGGGGACCAAATTCACCCCTCCACTTT.

The chain employs TRBV7-2 and TRBJ1-1; the D is unclear. The CDR3 covers 12 residues. V was trimmed by 4 bases and J by 6 bases, leaving 9 bases between them. Germline V gene data show CDR1 as SGHTA and CDR2 as FQGNSA. As DNA, the CDR3 is TGTGCCAGCAGCTCCCTCGGGCCTGAAGCTTTCTTT. Translation gives CASSSLGPEAFF. The variable domain in full, with the rest retrieved from reference TRBV7-2 and TRBJ1-1, is GAGVSQSPSNKVTEKGKDVELRCDPISGHTALYWYRQSLGQGLEFLIYFQGNSAPDKSGLPSDRFSAERTGGSVSTLTIQRTQQEDSAVYLCASSSLGPEAFFGQGTRLTVV.

This chain uses TRBV30 with TRBJ2-1, with 7 bases identical to TRBD2. CDR1 and CDR2 (germline): GTSNPN, SVGIG (reference sequence). V trimming: 0 bases; J trimming: 9 bases; junction bases outside the gene matches: 8. This CDR3 comprises 14 residues. Written as DNA, the CDR3 is TGTGCCTGGAGTGTTGGGGGGGTTGGCGGTGAGCAGTTCTTC. Translated, it gives CAWSVGGVGGEQFF.

V gene TRBV9 combines with J gene TRBJ2-1, with 7 bases identical to TRBD2. CDR3 size: 15 residues. The germline V gene has CDR1 SGDLS and CDR2 YYNGEE. The J segment lost 4 bases and the V segment lost 0 bases, leaving 4 bases of the junction unmatched. This chain's CDR3 is CASSVGLAIYNEQFF. In nucleotides, the CDR3 is TGTGCCAGCAGCGTAGGACTAGCAATATACAATGAGCAGTTCTTC.

The chain couples TRBV2 to TRBJ2-1; D not resolved. The V gene's germline CDR1 is SNHLY and CDR2 FYNNEI. The ends were cut back, 3 bases at V and 4 bases at J, with 7 bases in the middle. The CDR3 consists of 13 residues. The CDR3 region has the DNA TGTGCCAGCAGTGATCGTGGGTACAATGAGCAGTTCTTC. Its translation: CASSDRGYNEQFF.

This clone was detected a few times. The chain recombines TRBV30 with TRBJ2-1; D perhaps matches TRBD2 (6 bases). CDR3 length equals 11 residues. The germline CDR1 and CDR2 sequences are GTSNPN and SVGIG (reference sequence). V lost 4 bases to trimming and J lost 5 bases, with 6 bases between them. This CDR3 is CAWTSDNEQFF. CDR3 DNA: TGTGCCTGGACTAGCGACAATGAGCAGTTCTTC. Complete variable domain (other parts from reference TRBV30 and TRBJ2-1): SQTIHQWPATLVQPVGSPLSLECTVEGTSNPNLYWYRQAAGRGLQLLFYSVGIGQISSEVPQNLSASRPQDRQFILSSKKLLLSDSGFYLCAWTSDNEQFFGPGTRLTVL.

The rearrangement uses TRBV7-9 and TRBJ2-1; 7 bases align to TRBD1. Germline lookup yields CDR1 SEHNR and CDR2 FQNEAQ (reference sequence). Trimming took 6 bases from V and 4 from J; bases not matched to a gene: 3. The CDR3 runs 13 residues. CDR3 DNA: TGTGCCAGCAGGGAGGACAGGTACAATGAGCAGTTCTTC. Residues: CASREDRYNEQFF. The full variable domain, in which reference TRBV7-9 and TRBJ2-1 provide the parts outside the CDR3, is DTGVSQNPRHKITKRGQNVTFRCDPISEHNRLYWYRQTLGQGPEFLTYFQNEAQLEKSRLLSDRFSAERPKGSFSTLEIQRTEQGDSAMYLCASREDRYNEQFFGPGTRLTVL.

Here the CDR3 reads CASSEGWTKETQYF. The DNA for the CDR3 is TGTGCCAGCAGTGAAGGGTGGACTAAAGAGACCCAGTACTTC. The genes are TRBV6-1 and TRBJ2-5, with D maybe TRBD2 (6 bases). Trimming cost V 1 base and J 3 bases, with 9 bases left between them. CDR1 is MNHNS and CDR2 is SASEGT in the germline V gene. This CDR3 has 14 amino acids.

The chain couples TRBV25-1 to TRBJ1-3; D gene unclear. Germline values: CDR1 MGHDK, CDR2 SYGVNS. This CDR3 is 12 amino acids long. V was clipped by 2 bases and J by 2 bases, with 1 base between them. In DNA, the CDR3 is TGTGCCAGCAGTGAAACTGGAAACACCATATATTTT. Protein: CASSETGNTIYF.

The gene calls are TRBV4-1 and TRBJ1-6; TRBD1 might be the D (5 bases). V lost 0 bases, J lost 7 bases, and 7 bases lay in between. This CDR3 contains 14 residues. The germline V gene has CDR1 MGHRA and CDR2 YSYEKL. As DNA, the CDR3 is TGCGCCAGCAGCCAAGAGGGGGGAAATTCACCCCTCCACTTT. Its protein is CASSQEGGNSPLHF.

Details on this clone: The sample contains more than one DNA sequence encoding this CDR3. The chain combines TRBV30 with TRBJ1-1; D uncertain. Germline V gene lookup returns CDR1 GTSNPN and CDR2 SVGIG (reference sequence). The CDR3 has 11 amino acids. The V end lost 0 bases, the J end lost 5 bases, and 4 bases lay between the germline ends. DNA for the CDR3: TGTGCCTGGAGTGTAGGTACTGAAGCTTTCTTT. It yields the protein CAWSVGTEAFF.

The chain recombines TRBV15 with TRBJ2-1, with D possibly called TRBD1 or TRBD2 (6 bases each). This CDR3 region has 17 residues. V lost 0 bases and J 3 bases, leaving 15 bases between the germline ends. Germline V gene data show CDR1 as LNHNV and CDR2 as YYDKDF (reference sequence). The CDR3: CATSREWSRGDYNEQFF. The CDR3 nucleotides read TGTGCCACCAGCAGAGAGTGGTCGAGGGGGGACTACAATGAGCAGTTCTTC.

V usage is TRBV29-1 and J usage is TRBJ2-3, with D unresolved. The V gene lost 6 bases and the J gene lost 1 base, with 5 bases spanning the gap. This CDR3 has 11 amino acids. CDR1 and CDR2 from the germline V gene are SQVTM and ANQGSEA. CDR3 in amino acids: CSVWGTDTQYF. In DNA, the CDR3 is TGCAGCGTGTGGGGCACAGATACGCAGTATTTT.

The table lists this clone with a count of one. The V gene is TRBV9, the J gene TRBJ2-1; perhaps TRBD1 as D (6 bases). With 4 bases removed from V and 5 bases from J, the gap between germline ends came to 22 bases. The CDR3 is 17 amino acids. Germline V gene sequence: CDR1 SGDLS, CDR2 YYNGEE. The CDR3 protein is CASSPTLGAGRNNEQFF. The CDR3 DNA follows: TGTGCCAGCAGCCCGACTTTGGGGGCCGGTAGGAACAATGAGCAGTTCTTC.

The chain recombines TRBV5-1 with TRBJ2-5, with 8 positions matching TRBD2. J gave up 1 base and V 10 bases, and 6 bases lay outside the gene matches. Germline lookup yields CDR1 SGHRS and CDR2 YFSETQ. The CDR3 length is 13 residues. CDR3 DNA sequence: TGCGCCCCCAAGCGGGGGATCCAAGAGACCCAGTACTTC. Translated, it gives CAPKRGIQETQYF. Variable domain in full (rest from reference TRBV5-1 and TRBJ2-5): KAGVTQTPRYLIKTRGQQVTLSCSPISGHRSVSWYQQTPGQGLQFLFEYFSETQRNKGNFPGRFSGRQFSNSRSEMNVSTLELGDSALYLCAPKRGIQETQYFGPGTRLLVL.

The V call is TRBV5-6, the J call TRBJ1-5; no definite D call. Between the trimmed V and J ends, which lost 2 bases and 3 bases, there was a span of 9 bases. The germline CDR1 and CDR2 sequences are SGHDT and YYEEEE. CDR3 length: 14 amino acids. CDR3 DNA sequence: TGTGCCAGCAGCTTCGGGTCAGACAATCAGCCCCAGCATTTT. Translation: CASSFGSDNQPQHF. Full variable domain (remainder filled in from reference TRBV5-6 and TRBJ1-5): DAGVTQSPTHLIKTRGQQVTLRCSPKSGHDTVSWYQQALGQGPQFIFQYYEEEERQRGNFPDRFSGHQFPNYSSELNVNALLLGDSALYLCASSFGSDNQPQHFGDGTRLSIL.

This clone was counted only a few times. This sequence joins TRBV10-2 and TRBJ2-7; D call uncertain. This CDR3 comprises 13 residues. V was pared by 3 bases and J by 3 bases, with 9 bases between. Germline CDR1 WSHSY, CDR2 SAAADI. The CDR3 region has the DNA TGCGCCAGCAGTGAACGGACGAGCTACGAGCAGTACTTC. Protein sequence: CASSERTSYEQYF.

The chain carries TRBV5-1 and TRBJ1-1; 7 bases are a match to TRBD1. With V trimmed by 4 bases and J by 1 base, 4 bases remained unmatched. The germline V gene encodes CDR1 SGHRS and CDR2 YFSETQ. The CDR3 is 14 residues long. In DNA form, the CDR3 reads TGCGCCAGCAGCCCGGGGGACAGGAACACTGAAGCTTTCTTT. It translates to CASSPGDRNTEAFF.

The V call is TRBV4-1, the J call TRBJ1-2; no clear D gene. This CDR3 is 15 amino acids long. Germline V lookup: CDR1 MGHRA, CDR2 YSYEKL. V lost 2 bases, J lost 6 bases, and 16 bases lay in between. Written as DNA, the CDR3 is TGCGCCAGCAGCCAACTACCAGATCGTGGGAATGGCTACACCTTC. It translates to CASSQLPDRGNGYTF.

The V call is TRBV9, the J call TRBJ2-7, with D maybe TRBD1 (6 bases). The V gene's germline CDR1 is SGDLS and CDR2 YYNGEE. With 4 bases removed from V and 5 bases from J, the gap between germline ends came to 19 bases. The CDR3 loop spans 15 amino acids. As DNA, the CDR3 is TGTGCCAGCAGCCACCCAAGGGCCGGGACAAACGAGCAGTACTTC. It translates to CASSHPRAGTNEQYF.

The chain recombines TRBV18 with TRBJ1-2; 8 bases line up with TRBD1. CDR1 is KGHSH and CDR2 is LQKENI in the germline V gene. J was trimmed by 2 bases and V by 4 bases; bases with no gene match: 3. The CDR3 loop spans 14 amino acids. This CDR3 is CASSLRDRNYGYTF. For the CDR3, the DNA is TGTGCCAGCTCACTACGGGACAGGAACTATGGCTACACCTTC.

This clone turned up a few times. The J gene is TRBJ1-3, the V gene TRBV2; D uncertain. The V gene lost 10 bases and the J gene lost 3 bases, with 10 bases spanning the gap. CDR1 and CDR2 (germline): SNHLY, FYNNEI. The length of the CDR3 is 12 residues. In DNA, the CDR3 is TGTGCCACCCCCTCGATTGGAAACACCATATATTTT. It specifies CATPSIGNTIYF.

This clone turned up a few times. The chain is built from TRBV10-3 and TRBJ2-1, with 10 bases fitting TRBD1. The ends lost 3 bases at V and 9 bases at J; junction bases unmatched: 8. Germline V gives CDR1 ENHRY, CDR2 SYGVKD. CDR3 size: 15 residues. The CDR3 DNA follows: TGTGCCATCAGTGATGGGACAGGGGTGTCGTTTGAGCAGTTCTTC. Protein product: CAISDGTGVSFEQFF.

The table lists this clone with a few counts. The V call is TRBV30, the J call TRBJ1-1, with D perhaps matching TRBD1 (5 bases). V dropped 2 bases and J dropped 5 bases, with 9 bases sitting between them. This CDR3 region has 12 residues. Germline CDR1 reads GTSNPN; CDR2 reads SVGIG (reference sequence). The CDR3 coding sequence is TGTGCCTGGAGTCGGGACTTTACTGAAGCTTTCTTT. Protein: CAWSRDFTEAFF.

The gene calls are TRBV13 and TRBJ1-1, with TRBD1 matching 7 bases. The CDR3 totals 15 residues. The germline gives CDR1 PRHDT, CDR2 FYEKMQ (reference sequence). Trimming removed 4 bases from V and 3 bases from J; junction bases left unmatched: 8. CDR3 coding DNA: TGTGCCAGCAGCTCGCAGGGGGTTTTGGACACTGAAGCTTTCTTT. Protein product: CASSSQGVLDTEAFF.

This clone was recorded a few times. V and J are TRBV29-1 and TRBJ1-2, with 8 bases aligning to TRBD1. Losses at the gene ends were 3 bases for V and 8 bases for J; bases not matched to a gene: 8. There are 13 residues in the CDR3. Germline lookup yields CDR1 SQVTM and CDR2 ANQGSEA. For the CDR3, the DNA is TGCAGCGTTGACAGGGGGCTAGCTGCCGGCTACACCTTC. As protein: CSVDRGLAAGYTF.